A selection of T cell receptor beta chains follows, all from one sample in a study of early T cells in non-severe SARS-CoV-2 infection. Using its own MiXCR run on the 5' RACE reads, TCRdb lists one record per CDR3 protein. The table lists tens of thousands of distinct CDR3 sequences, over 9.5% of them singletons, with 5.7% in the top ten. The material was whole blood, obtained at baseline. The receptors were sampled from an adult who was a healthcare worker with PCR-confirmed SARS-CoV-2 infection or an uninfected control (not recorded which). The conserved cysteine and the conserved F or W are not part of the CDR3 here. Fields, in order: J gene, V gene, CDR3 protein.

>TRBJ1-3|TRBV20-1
SAPVLRGLRNTIY
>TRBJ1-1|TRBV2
ASSVFRNTEAF
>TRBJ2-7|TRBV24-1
ATSGGGGEQY
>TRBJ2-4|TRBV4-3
ASSQVGGRAVEGIQY
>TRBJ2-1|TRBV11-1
ASSLAGGTYNEQF
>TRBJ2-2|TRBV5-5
ASNGGANTGELF
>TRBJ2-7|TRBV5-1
ASSWTGQGQYEQY
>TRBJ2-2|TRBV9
ASSVELYGELF
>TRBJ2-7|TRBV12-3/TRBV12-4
ASSLGHYEQY
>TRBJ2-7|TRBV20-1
SAGAGSSSYEQY
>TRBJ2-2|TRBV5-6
ASSLEAGGFTGELF
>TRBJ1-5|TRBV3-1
ASSQMGQPQH
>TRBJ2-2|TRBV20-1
SATRDTGELF
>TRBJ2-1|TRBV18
ASSPGTSYNEQF
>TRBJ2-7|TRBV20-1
SASSGSGYYEQY
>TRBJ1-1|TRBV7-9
ASSPPVKNTEAF
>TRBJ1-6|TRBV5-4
ASSLLGTDSPLH